These 6 T cell receptor beta chains originate from one sample sequenced in a study of CD8+ T cells in alopecia areata (dated by TCRdb to about 2018). Libraries were prepared through the immunoSEQ multiplex PCR assay. For TCR sequencing, RNA was extracted from every sample and reverse transcribed into cDNA to serve as template. The immuneACCESS repertoire file appears here via TCRdb, limited to in-frame rearrangements. These files lack a portion of the clones; in checked studies, under half of the deficit traces to unresolved V genes, and the cause of the others is not known. Across this sample there are around 7,400 clones, with roughly 66% seen only once. Clones ranked in the top ten supply 20% to 25% of the sample. The sample's time point label, in plain terms: baseline before oral tofacitinib. From alopecia areata patients, peripheral blood was collected along with lesional scalp punch biopsies.

Source: skin, taken at week 0. The receptors here all came from a human donor with alopecia areata.

The genes are TRBV4-3 and TRBJ2-1; 8 bases align to TRBD2. Per germline, CDR1 LGHNA and CDR2 YSLEER. The J segment lost 9 bases and the V segment lost 1 base, leaving 11 bases of the junction unmatched. The CDR3 runs 16 residues. The CDR3 sequence: CASSQVGAGGGGEQFF. The CDR3 DNA is TGCGCCAGCAGCCAAGTAGGCGCCGGGGGGGGTGGTGAGCAGTTCTTC.

The chain couples TRBV9 to TRBJ2-2; the D is unclear. Trimming removed 4 bases from V and 2 bases from J, with 15 bases in between. Germline CDR1 and CDR2: SGDLS and YYNGEE. The CDR3 loop spans 16 amino acids. The CDR3 here is CASSPLRSTNTGELFF. CDR3 sequence (DNA): TGTGCCAGCAGCCCTCTCAGATCAACAAACACCGGGGAGCTGTTTTTT.

This clone showed up just a few times. The J gene is TRBJ1-1, the V gene TRBV7-8, with no clear D. Germline V gene lookup returns CDR1 SGHVS and CDR2 FQNEAQ. This CDR3 has 11 residues. Trimming removed 3 bases at V and 10 bases at J, with 9 bases between. The CDR3 region is CASSFGRGAFF. For the CDR3, the DNA is TGTGCCAGCAGCTTCGGCCGCGGAGCTTTCTTT.

The J gene is TRBJ2-7, the V gene TRBV6-5; weak D call: TRBD2 (5 bases). Germline values: CDR1 MNHEY, CDR2 SVGAGI. Trimming left V 6 bases short and J 0 bases short, with 12 bases between. The CDR3 runs 14 residues. The CDR3 is CASSPGSFSYEQYF. CDR3 coding DNA: TGTGCCAGCAGCCCGGGGTCGTTCTCCTACGAGCAGTACTTC.

The chain recombines TRBV7-2 with TRBJ2-3; D gene ambiguous. Germline V gene lookup returns CDR1 SGHTA and CDR2 FQGNSA. This CDR3 contains 16 residues. With 6 bases removed from V and 2 bases from J, the gap between germline ends came to 18 bases. CDR3 in amino acids: CASRFVPHRSTDTQYF. As DNA, the CDR3 is TGTGCCAGCAGGTTTGTCCCGCATCGTTCCACAGATACGCAGTATTTT. Looking up the rest from reference TRBV7-2 and TRBJ2-3 gives the full variable domain: GAGVSQSPSNKVTEKGKDVELRCDPISGHTALYWYRQSLGQGLEFLIYFQGNSAPDKSGLPSDRFSAERTGGSVSTLTIQRTQQEDSAVYLCASRFVPHRSTDTQYFGPGTRLTVL.

The chain uses TRBV4-1 and TRBJ2-7, with a tentative D call TRBD1 (6 bases). This CDR3 comprises 15 residues. V was cut by 0 bases and J by 0 bases, with 9 bases left in between. The germline gives CDR1 MGHRA, CDR2 YSYEKL. CDR3 nucleotide sequence: TGCGCCAGCAGCCAAGAGGGACAACTCTCCTACGAGCAGTACTTC. Translated, it gives CASSQEGQLSYEQYF.